Described below is a single T cell receptor beta chain sequence and its context. This clonotype was seen more than once but under ten times. Which antigen it targets is not known. Nothing much larger sits one base from this clone, and base qualities are not available. The data are from a study of identical twins (TCRdb year 2016). About the investigation overall: To test whether fetal clonotypes persist, this study deep-sequenced TCR alpha and beta repertoires from monozygotic twins, from unrelated adults of various ages, and from cord blood. To rule out contamination, replicate twin experiments were performed at different times with different library preparation protocols. Study-level results and caveats: Excess twin sharing in beta out-of-frame sequences was weaker because fewer shared sequences lowered the signal-to-noise ratio. Abundant cord blood beta clonotypes had fewer insertions, young adult naive repertoires showed a similar but weaker trend, and memory repertoires showed no such trend. In monozygotic twins, recombination models systematically underestimated out-of-frame TCR alpha sharing, but the models matched the sharing seen between unrelated individuals. Because the same donors could not be followed over many years, the conclusions relied on cross-sectional statistical analysis. Invariant T cells such as MAIT and iNKT could partly confound zero-insertion analyses, although diverse VJ usage argued against such confounding for most clonotypes. Compared with coincidental sharing between unrelated individuals, an excess of low generation-probability sequences was observed among out-of-frame TCR alpha sequences shared between twins.

Library preparation used 5' RACE. Sequencing instrument: Illumina HiSeq 2000. Template switching introduced a universal primer binding site; the final cDNA contained a unique molecular identifier, enabling accurate counting of TCR cDNA molecules. Specific primers in the conserved constant-segment region were used to synthesize first-strand cDNA for TCR alpha and beta chains. Each cDNA library was double barcoded, with a SMART-Mk sample barcode plus Illumina barcodes, to control for contamination. Two successive PCR steps introduced TruSeq adapter sequences along with Illumina sample barcodes. TCR alpha and beta cDNA libraries were sequenced on the Illumina HiSeq platform with custom primers. Processing in the source paper ran as follows. Raw reads were processed with MiGEC to extract unique molecular identifiers, and MiXCR was used to determine CDR3 positions. Recombination models were inferred per individual with the repgenHMM and IGoR tools using an EM algorithm. Shared clonotypes were analyzed with the tcR package in R, and sharing was normalized by the product of cloneset sizes. To study raw recombination without the effects of thymic and clonal selection, out-of-frame nonproductive sequences were analyzed. TCRdb itself trimmed the public reads at Q25 with fastp, ran MiXCR and retained productive beta chains. Rows with one shared CDR3 protein collapse into an entry with the most common genes and DNA. Here the V and J calls rest on TCRdb's processing, not on the authors' analysis. Within this sample are some 190,000 distinct CDR3 sequences, with less than 20% of them counted one time only. In total, the top ten clones hold 40% of the sample.

All donors were healthy Caucasians. The twin cohort consisted of three pairs of female monozygotic twins, all aged roughly 18 to 30 years. Positive isolation kits from Invitrogen were used to isolate CD4+ and CD8+ T cell populations. The germline V gene sets CDR1 to WSHSY and CDR2 to SAAADI. The junction shows trimming of 6 bases on V and 6 bases on J, and the gene matches do not reach 10 bases of it. The cysteine opens and the phenylalanine closes a CDR3 of 15 amino acids. Solely the CDR3 DNA is kept, with 45 bases framed from the first base. This sample was also put to use in a study of T cells expressing NK-cell markers. The second study, in turn, reports: Three sorted T-cell subsets (CD3+CD56+NKG2C+, CD3+CD56+NKG2C- and CD3+CD56-NKG2C+) from about 8 donors had their TCR beta-chain repertoires profiled. Seven of the eight sequenced donors were HCMV-seropositive and one was HCMV-seronegative. In several experiments an anti-gammadeltaTCR antibody was added to restrict sorting to alphabetaTCR-expressing T cells. In about 6 donors, the dominant CD3+CD56+NKG2C+ clonotypes were found to rank among the top 10 CD8+ clonotypes and to make up about 1.0-7.5% of CD8+ T cells. Those dominant clonotypes were again the most abundant among CD3+CD56-NKG2C+ cells in a handful of donors, at about 28.3-60.1%. Whether the expanded NKG2C-expressing T cell clones were specific for HCMV antigens was left unclear. The eight sequenced donors were randomly selected healthy volunteers, three men and five women. To determine HCMV serostatus, a commercial ELISA kit was used to detect HCMV-specific IgG in serum. Reads were demultiplexed and grouped by UMI with MIGEC, and clonotypes were assembled and quantified with MiTCR. To exclude erroneous sequences, only TCR cDNA sequences supported by at least two reads were retained. The tcR package was used for downstream repertoire analysis, and clonotypes were matched between fractions using CDR3 nucleotide sequence together with V segment. VDJmatch was used to annotate antigen specificity against VDJdb, with one amino acid substitution allowed in CDR3.

Sequenced input: CD8+ T cells sorted from blood. The receptor was isolated from a young woman in good health. Recombination connected TRBV10-2 to TRBJ2-2; TRBD2 fits 7 bases in the junction. The DNA sequence follows: TGCGCCAGCAGCAGATCCGGGGGGTTGGCCGGGGAGCTGTTTTTT. Translated, this is CASSRSGGLAGELFF.